The entry below describes one TCR beta chain. CDR3 size: 14 residues. The V and J ends lost 4 bases and 2 bases respectively, with 12 bases between them. CDR1 and CDR2 (germline): SEHNR, FQNEAQ (reference sequence). During active infection, Seattle patients enrolled and were then monitored through disease. The entry originates in a study of blood T cell repertoires in COVID-19. For the study at large: Acute-phase and convalescent COVID-19 samples originated in the United States, Italy and Spain.

In the study's own analysis: Estimated nucleated cell counts came from reference gene primer amplification. Using immunoSEQ multiplex PCR, the repertoire was profiled, and TCRdb retains in-frame clones only, with some absent. Clonal size and the V and J genes are those of that table, whereas D and trimming came from the DNA. The sample shows about 260,000 clones, more than 85% of them seen only once. The V call is TRBV7-9, the J call TRBJ2-7; possibly TRBD2 for D (6 bases). The sequenced sample was peripheral blood. This TCR was recovered from a person between 18 and 30 years old with COVID-19, enrolled during active disease. The CDR3 loop is CASSSAGLAYEQYF. CDR3 sequence (DNA): TGTGCCAGCAGCTCTGCGGGGCTAGCCTACGAGCAGTACTTC.